This T cell receptor beta chain is from a study of T cells in Graves' hyperthyroidism and ophthalmopathy. Diagnoses rested on clinical symptoms, serum thyroxine and TRAb, thyroid ultrasound and orbital computed tomography. This CDR3 has 15 residues. V shed 0 bases and J shed 1 base, with 9 bases lying between them. The V gene's germline CDR1 is SGHTA and CDR2 FQGNSA. This clonotype was counted only a few times. Researchers amplified the TCR beta CDR3 regions from RNA transcripts. HTBI primers were the set used in a first-round RT-PCR of the TCR CDR3. TCRdb recomputed calls from the multiplex PCR reads with MiXCR, one row per CDR3 protein. Here the sample spans hundreds of thousands of distinct CDR3 sequences, roughly 14% being singletons.

Sequencing was performed on blood. V is TRBV7-2 and J is TRBJ2-5, with no clear D. The TCR comes from a woman aged 35 to 49 with Graves' ophthalmopathy. In nucleotides, the CDR3 is TGTGCCAGCAGCTTAGCAGCCGGATTCCAAGAGACCCAGTACTTC. It codes for CASSLAAGFQETQYF.